These 5 T cell receptor beta chains were all obtained from the same sample, sequenced in a study of CD8 T cells in ankylosing spondylitis. TCRdb re-called the 5' RACE reads through MiXCR, storing one row per CDR3 protein. The sample consists of 250,000 to 400,000 distinct CDR3 sequences, roughly 12% of them appearing once. Material: blood, either unsorted or a sorted T cell fraction (not recorded which). These receptors originate from a female donor with ankylosing spondylitis or in good health (not recorded which).

This clonotype is medium-sized within its sample. This chain uses TRBV3-1 with TRBJ1-4; TRBD1 might be the D (6 bases). Germline V gene sequence: CDR1 LGHDT, CDR2 YNNKEL (reference sequence). V dropped 5 bases and J dropped 5 bases, with 15 bases sitting between them. The CDR3 is made up of 15 amino acids. CDR3 loop: CASSKGETLNEKLFF. The CDR3 nucleotides are TGTGCCAGCAGCAAGGGGGAGACGCTCAATGAAAAACTGTTTTTT.

This clonotype has a handful of counts. The chain joins TRBV20-1 to TRBJ1-5; a possible D gene is TRBD1 (6 bases). The V end lost 0 bases, the J end lost 7 bases, and 13 bases lay between the germline ends. The germline V gene encodes CDR1 DFQATT and CDR2 SNEGSKA (reference sequence). This CDR3 has 14 residues. The CDR3 spells CSARDSRGAQPQHF. The CDR3 bases are TGCAGTGCTAGAGATTCTCGGGGGGCCCAGCCCCAGCATTTT.

This clonotype was counted between two and nine times. The V call is TRBV7-2, the J call TRBJ2-3; D remains unclear. The CDR3 covers 15 residues. From germline, CDR1 is SGHTA and CDR2 FQGNSA. The V end was cut by 4 bases, the J end by 4 bases, with 15 bases between. CDR3 residues: CASSSWPPGADTQYF. For the CDR3, the DNA is TGTGCCAGCAGCTCCTGGCCCCCTGGAGCAGATACGCAGTATTTT.

CDR3 coding DNA: TGTGCCAGCAGCTTGATGTCAGGGGGCTTCGGTTACGAGCAGTACTTC. Translated: CASSLMSGGFGYEQYF. The chain couples TRBV5-5 to TRBJ2-7; 8 nucleotides match TRBD1. The CDR3 has 16 residues. Germline V gene sequence: CDR1 SGHKS, CDR2 YYEKEE (reference sequence). With V trimmed by 1 base and J by 4 bases, 10 bases remained unmatched. The full variable domain, its missing parts supplied by reference TRBV5-5 and TRBJ2-7, is DAGVTQSPTHLIKTRGQQVTLRCSPISGHKSVSWYQQVLGQGPQFIFQYYEKEERGRGNFPDRFSARQFPNYSSELNVNALLLGDSALYLCASSLMSGGFGYEQYFGPGTRLTVT.

This clonotype was picked up many times. The chain recombines TRBV20-1 with TRBJ1-1; D gene ambiguous. The CDR3 extends over 12 amino acids. Germline V gene sequence: CDR1 DFQATT, CDR2 SNEGSKA (reference sequence). The ends were cut back, 6 bases at V and 6 bases at J, with 14 bases in the middle. The CDR3 bases are TGCAGTGCGGGCCGGGAGGATCCTGAAGCTTTCTTT. Its translation: CSAGREDPEAFF.